This T cell receptor beta chain stems from a study of blood T cell repertoires in COVID-19. Study context: Spain, Italy and the United States supplied samples that represented acute and convalescent COVID-19. T cells, B-cell-depleted T cells, or PBMCs supplied cDNA or gDNA.

The V end was cut by 2 bases, the J end by 0 bases, with 14 bases between. Germline V CDR1 and CDR2: LGHNT, FRNRAP. The CDR3 spans 17 residues. This clone has more than one count but fewer than ten. Only in-frame clones appear in the TCRdb table, and some are missing; sequencing was by immunoSEQ multiplex PCR. The sample holds over 15,000 clones, around 85% seen once. The sequence derives from a man between 65 and 80 years old in a cohort sampled during active COVID-19. Sequencing was performed on peripheral blood. The V and J genes are TRBV12-5 and TRBJ2-1; D not resolved. CDR3 bases: TGTGCTAGTGGTTTGTCCGCGGAGAACCCCTCCTACAATGAGCAGTTCTTC. Amino acids: CASGLSAENPSYNEQFF.